Shown below are 13 T cell receptor beta chains from a single sample sequenced in a study of Ad26.COV2.S vaccination and SARS-CoV-2 variants. Treatment in this sample: roughly 19 received Ad26.COV2.S at low or high dose, single or two shots; roughly five received placebo; per-sample allocation not given. Vaccine and placebo recipients were sampled on day 63 after the first injection. TCRdb's copy holds only in-frame clones and misses some; the assay was immunoSEQ multiplex PCR. The sample carries 380,000 or so clones, 83% recorded once. The material sequenced was peripheral blood, taken in a trial of Ad26.COV2.S vaccine versus placebo. The receptors were sampled from a person aged 18-60 years who received the Ad26.COV2.S COVID-19 vaccine or a placebo.

This clone came up a few times. The chain recombines TRBV3-1 (or the pseudogene TRBV3-2) with TRBJ1-3; D gene unclear. The CDR3 contains 14 residues. Germline V lookup: CDR1 LGHDT, CDR2 YNNKEL (reference sequence). With 0 bases removed from V and 0 bases from J, the gap between germline ends came to 3 bases. The CDR3 sequence: CASSQEISGNTIYF. CDR3 nucleotides: TGTGCCAGCAGCCAAGAGATCTCTGGAAACACCATATATTTT.

The V and J genes are TRBV6-5 and TRBJ1-2; possibly TRBD1 for D (6 bases). Trimming cost V 0 bases and J 7 bases, with 18 bases left between them. The CDR3 is made up of 16 amino acids. Germline V gene sequence: CDR1 MNHEY, CDR2 SVGAGI. The CDR3 nucleotides are TGTGCCAGCAGTTACTCGAAGGGCAGCTCCAGGGGTGGCTACACCTTC. It codes for CASSYSKGSSRGGYTF.

The V gene is TRBV21-1, the J gene TRBJ1-2. TRBV21-1 constitutes a pseudogene. This CDR3 comprises 14 residues. CDR3 loop: CASRRAGHNYGYTF. In DNA, the CDR3 is TGTGCCTCCAGGAGGGCAGGCCATAACTATGGCTACACCTTC.

This sequence joins TRBV5-1 and TRBJ2-1; TRBD2 agrees at 10 bases. The trim removed 0 bases at V and 10 bases at J, leaving 10 bases unmatched. The CDR3 has 16 amino acids. Germline lookup yields CDR1 SGHRS and CDR2 YFSETQ. For the CDR3, the DNA is TGCGCCAGCAGCTTGGGCCCCCAGCGGGGGGGAGGGGAGCAGTTCTTC. This translates into CASSLGPQRGGGEQFF. The complete variable domain, with remaining parts taken from reference TRBV5-1 and TRBJ2-1, reads KAGVTQTPRYLIKTRGQQVTLSCSPISGHRSVSWYQQTPGQGLQFLFEYFSETQRNKGNFPGRFSGRQFSNSRSEMNVSTLELGDSALYLCASSLGPQRGGGEQFFGPGTRLTVL.

This clone appeared a single time. The V and J genes are TRBV30 and TRBJ1-5; D might be TRBD1 (5 bases). The CDR3 runs 15 residues. The V gene lost 1 base and the J gene lost 6 bases, with 16 bases spanning the gap. The germline gives CDR1 GTSNPN, CDR2 SVGIG (reference sequence). The CDR3 here is CAWSANFGGIQPQHF. Here the CDR3 DNA reads TGTGCCTGGAGTGCCAATTTTGGGGGAATTCAGCCCCAGCATTTT.

This chain joins TRBV2 and TRBJ2-1; D is possibly TRBD2 (6 bases). The V gene lost 3 bases and the J gene lost 7 bases, with 10 bases spanning the gap. Germline loops: CDR1 SNHLY, CDR2 FYNNEI. The length of the CDR3 is 13 residues. CDR3 DNA sequence: TGTGCCAGCAGTGACCTAGCGATTAATGAGCAGTTCTTC. Protein: CASSDLAINEQFF. Supplemented by reference TRBV2 and TRBJ2-1, the full variable domain reads EPEVTQTPSHQVTQMGQEVILRCVPISNHLYFYWYRQILGQKVEFLVSFYNNEISEKSEIFDDQFSVERPDGSNFTLKIRSTKLEDSAMYFCASSDLAINEQFFGPGTRLTVL.

This chain joins TRBV29-1 and TRBJ1-2; D is ambiguous. Per the germline V gene, CDR1 is SQVTM and CDR2 is ANQGSEA. The CDR3 covers 13 residues. V was pared by 2 bases and J by 5 bases, with 12 bases between. The CDR3 DNA sequence: TGCAGCGTTGAAAGGTGGGAGGGATATGGCTACACCTTC. Translation: CSVERWEGYGYTF. Full variable domain (rest looked up from reference TRBV29-1 and TRBJ1-2): SAVISQKPSRDICQRGTSLTIQCQVDSQVTMMFWYRQQPGQSLTLIATANQGSEATYESGFVIDKFPISRPNLTFSTLTVSNMSPEDSSIYLCSVERWEGYGYTFGSGTRLTVV.

This clone was detected only once. The genes are TRBV6-2 or TRBV6-3 and TRBJ1-5; D not resolved. The CDR3 covers 14 residues. Trimming removed 6 bases at V and 2 bases at J, with 11 bases between. Per the germline V gene, CDR1 is MNHEY and CDR2 is SVGEGT. The CDR3, as DNA: TGTGCCAGCAGCCGGGTAGATCGCAATCAGCCCCAGCATTTT. It is translated as CASSRVDRNQPQHF.

The J gene is TRBJ2-1, the V gene TRBV20-1; 11 bases are a match to TRBD2. After removal of 3 bases from V and 9 bases from J, the junction contained 19 bases not matched to a gene. Germline assignment: CDR1 DFQATT and CDR2 SNEGSKA (reference sequence). The CDR3 is 18 residues long. This chain's CDR3 is CSASSLYSASGGSGEQFF. The CDR3, as DNA: TGCAGTGCTAGTTCTCTGTATTCGGCTAGCGGGGGGTCGGGTGAGCAGTTCTTC.

CDR3 protein: CASSQGGRDTYEQYF. The CDR3 region has the DNA TGCGCCAGCAGCCAAGGGGGAAGGGACACCTACGAGCAGTACTTC. The V gene is TRBV4-1, the J gene TRBJ2-7, with D possibly matching TRBD1 (6 bases). V was shortened by 1 base and J by 2 bases, with 12 bases between the two germline ends. The CDR3 has 15 amino acids. Germline-derived CDR1 and CDR2 are MGHRA and YSYEKL.

The chain combines TRBV9 with TRBJ1-1, with D unclear. V lost 0 bases and J lost 3, with 9 bases in between. The CDR3 covers 14 residues. The V gene's germline CDR1 is SGDLS and CDR2 YYNGEE. CDR3 residues: CASSVGREHTEAFF. The CDR3 DNA reads as TGTGCCAGCAGCGTAGGGAGGGAGCACACTGAAGCTTTCTTT.

The genes are TRBV19 and TRBJ1-1, with 8 positions matching TRBD1. CDR1 is LNHDA and CDR2 is SQIVND in the germline V gene (reference sequence). The CDR3 loop spans 14 amino acids. V lost 5 bases and J lost 8; bases outside the gene matches: 10. CDR3 sequence: CASSGRTGYFEAFF. As DNA, the CDR3 is TGTGCCAGTAGTGGGCGGACAGGGTACTTCGAAGCTTTCTTT.

This clone has a single count. This chain joins TRBV5-1 and TRBJ1-1; D is unclear. With 6 bases removed from V and 0 bases from J, the gap between germline ends came to 9 bases. The CDR3 sequence is 13 residues long. Germline CDR1 SGHRS, CDR2 YFSETQ. This chain's CDR3 is CASMRVMNTEAFF. The CDR3 region has the DNA TGCGCCAGCATGAGGGTTATGAACACTGAAGCTTTCTTT.